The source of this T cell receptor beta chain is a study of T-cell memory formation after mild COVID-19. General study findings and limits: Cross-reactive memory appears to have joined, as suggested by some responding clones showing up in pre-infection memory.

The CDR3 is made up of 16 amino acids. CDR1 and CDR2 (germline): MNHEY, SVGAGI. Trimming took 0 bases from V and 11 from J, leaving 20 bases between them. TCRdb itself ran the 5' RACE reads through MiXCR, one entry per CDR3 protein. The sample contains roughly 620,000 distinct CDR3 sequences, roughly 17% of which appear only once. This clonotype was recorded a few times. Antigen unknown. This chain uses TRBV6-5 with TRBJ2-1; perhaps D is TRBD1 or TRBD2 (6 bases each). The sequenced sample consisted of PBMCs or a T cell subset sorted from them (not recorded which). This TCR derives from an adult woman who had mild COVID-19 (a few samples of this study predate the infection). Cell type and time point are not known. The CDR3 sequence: CASSYSIGGSGLQQFF. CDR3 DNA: TGTGCCAGCAGTTACTCGATTGGGGGCAGCGGGCTTCAGCAGTTCTTC.